The present entry profiles one TCR beta chain with its context. The CDR3 sequence is 12 residues long. Germline CDR1 PRHDT, CDR2 FYEKMQ (reference sequence). This record comes from a study of monozygotic twins with inflammatory bowel disease. Researchers ran eight separate cDNA reactions for each sample. Each of TCRalpha and TCRbeta cDNA went through two nested PCRs, lasting approximately 17 and 9 cycles. TCRdb re-called the 5' RACE reads and gives one entry per CDR3 protein, without DNA. This sample's clone table lists 190,000 or so distinct CDR3 sequences. Material: blood. This chain connects TRBV13 to TRBJ2-7. This clonotype was obtained from a human donor with ulcerative colitis or Crohn's disease, or a healthy co-twin of an affected twin (not recorded which). The CDR3 protein is CASSLGGHEQYF.